The entry below gives a single TCR beta chain sequence along with its context. Its antigen is currently unknown. This entry comes from a study of OX40 agonist ivuxolimab in advanced cancers. About the research overall: The treatment was a fully human IgG2 OX40 agonist, ivuxolimab. Averaging roughly 60 years in age, with a range of 23 to 79, the cohort was around 85% male. Previous treatment with anti-PD-1, anti-PD-L1 or anti-CTLA-4 therapy was allowed; about 37% had received some. The study's findings and limits: Both CD4+ and CD8+ T cell populations in blood had undergone clonal expansion by week 6 at 0.1 to 3.0 mg/kg.

The CDR3 has 13 amino acids. Trimming shortened V by 1 base and J by 8 bases, and 10 bases separated the two germline ends. From germline, CDR1 is SGHNT and CDR2 YYREEE (reference sequence). Repertoires were generated with immunoSEQ multiplex PCR, while TCRdb's copy carries only in-frame clones and drops some. The repertoire holds about 79,000 clones, about 92% seen once, with approximately 0.3% in the top ten. The starting material was CD4+ or CD8+ T cells sorted from blood, obtained in a trial of the OX40 agonist ivuxolimab. The TCR comes from an adult with an advanced solid tumor such as melanoma, head and neck, liver or kidney cancer. The chain has TRBV5-4 and TRBJ2-4, with D uncertain. CDR3 bases: TGTGCCAGCAGCTTGTGGTCTTCGGACATTCAGTACTTC. It translates to CASSLWSSDIQYF.